The T cell receptor (beta chain) under discussion was sequenced for a study of blood T cell repertoires in COVID-19. The method was immunoSEQ multiplex PCR; TCRdb's version includes in-frame clones alone and lacks a portion of them. The sample gives under 300,000 clones, just under 85% of which show up once; under 4.5% is in the top ten. This CDR3 region has 14 residues. The V and J ends lost 0 bases and 7 bases respectively, with 12 bases between them. The germline V gene encodes CDR1 MNHEY and CDR2 SMNVEV (reference sequence). The sequence derives from a man aged 45-65 years with acute or convalescent COVID-19. The sequenced sample was peripheral blood. This chain connects TRBV27 to TRBJ1-2; a possible D gene is TRBD1 (5 bases). The CDR3 protein is CASSLSPRGSGYTF. Here the CDR3 DNA reads TGTGCCAGCAGTTTATCGCCTAGGGGCTCTGGCTACACCTTC.